A single sample gave rise to the 9 T cell receptor beta chains below, sequenced in a study of CD8 T cells in ankylosing spondylitis. TCRdb recomputed calls from the 5' RACE reads with MiXCR, one row per CDR3 protein. The sample carries more than 150,000 distinct CDR3 sequences, roughly 13% recorded once. Sequencing used blood, either unsorted or a sorted T cell fraction (not recorded which). The receptor source for this set is a female donor with ankylosing spondylitis or in good health (not recorded which).

This clonotype came up many times. The chain couples TRBV7-6 to TRBJ2-3; D is unresolved. CDR1 and CDR2 (germline): SGHVS, FNYEAQ. V dropped 8 bases and J dropped 5 bases, with 11 bases sitting between them. The CDR3 has 12 amino acids. The CDR3 sequence is CASGPGLDTQYF. The CDR3 nucleotides are TGTGCCAGCGGTCCAGGTTTAGATACGCAGTATTTT.

In its sample, this clonotype was seen many times. This chain connects TRBV5-1 to TRBJ2-7; 7 positions agree with TRBD1. The V gene's germline CDR1 is SGHRS and CDR2 YFSETQ. After removal of 2 bases from V and 5 bases from J, the junction contained 7 bases not matched to a gene. The CDR3 contains 14 residues. The CDR3 region is CASSFLRQGDEQYF. The CDR3 DNA sequence: TGCGCCAGCAGCTTTTTGAGACAGGGCGACGAGCAGTACTTC.

V is TRBV7-9 and J is TRBJ2-1; D unclear. The V end was cut by 4 bases, the J end by 6 bases, with 4 bases between. Germline lookup yields CDR1 SEHNR and CDR2 FQNEAQ (reference sequence). CDR3 length equals 11 residues. In DNA, the CDR3 is TGTGCCAGCAGCTCGTTCAATGAGCAGTTCTTC. Translated: CASSSFNEQFF.

This clonotype was picked up many times. Here the CDR3 DNA reads TGTGCCAGCAGTTTTCGGGGTGAAAAACTGTTTTTT. Translated, it gives CASSFRGEKLFF. The gene calls are TRBV12-3 or TRBV12-4 and TRBJ1-4, with D hard to call. Trimming removed 3 bases at V and 7 bases at J, with 6 bases between. There are 12 residues in the CDR3.

There are many counts of this clonotype. The chain links TRBV12-3 or TRBV12-4 to TRBJ1-2; D might be TRBD1 (5 bases). The length of the CDR3 is 14 residues. The V gene lost 4 bases and the J gene lost 8 bases, with 17 bases spanning the gap. The CDR3 coding sequence is TGTGCCAGCAGTTCAGGCAGGGTCCGTGGGGGCTACACCTTC. Its protein is CASSSGRVRGGYTF.

There are a few counts of this clonotype. The V call is TRBV29-1, the J call TRBJ2-1; 9 positions match TRBD1. Germline V lookup: CDR1 SQVTM, CDR2 ANQGSEA. This CDR3 has 16 amino acids. The trim removed 7 bases at V and 3 bases at J, leaving 13 bases unmatched. The CDR3 reads CSARRTTGGIYNEQFF. CDR3 bases: TGCAGCGCCCGACGAACGACAGGGGGGATCTACAATGAGCAGTTCTTC.

CDR3 bases: TGTGCCAGCAGCTTATCCGGGACAGAGACCGGGGAGCTGTTTTTT. Amino acids: CASSLSGTETGELFF. The chain links TRBV7-3 to TRBJ2-2, with TRBD1 matching 7 bases. The CDR3 extends over 15 amino acids. CDR1 is SGHTA and CDR2 is FQGTGA in the germline V gene. V lost 2 bases and J lost 5; bases outside the gene matches: 5.

This clonotype appeared many times. CDR3: CASSFKGLSSGNTIYF. In DNA form, the CDR3 reads TGTGCCAGCAGTTTCAAGGGCCTGAGCTCTGGAAACACCATATATTTT. The chain links TRBV28 to TRBJ1-3; D is uncertain. The V and J ends lost 3 bases and 0 bases respectively, with 12 bases between them. CDR1 and CDR2 from the germline V gene are MDHEN and SYDVKM. The CDR3 is 16 residues long. The full variable domain, rest sourced from reference TRBV28 and TRBJ1-3, is DVKVTQSSRYLVKRTGEKVFLECVQDMDHENMFWYRQDPGLGLRLIYFSYDVKMKEKGDIPEGYSVSREKKERFSLILESASTNQTSMYLCASSFKGLSSGNTIYFGEGSWLTVV.

The rearrangement joins TRBV7-6 to TRBJ2-2; TRBD1 might be the D (5 bases). There are 16 residues in the CDR3. Germline CDR1 SGHVS, CDR2 FNYEAQ. Trimming took 1 base from V and 1 from J, leaving 10 bases between them. Here the CDR3 DNA reads TGTGCCAGCAGCTTAGAGATGGGGCTGAACACCGGGGAGCTGTTTTTT. Translation gives CASSLEMGLNTGELFF. The whole variable domain, filled in from reference TRBV7-6 and TRBJ2-2, reads GAGVSQSPRYKVTKRGQDVALRCDPISGHVSLYWYRQALGQGPEFLTYFNYEAQQDKSGLPNDRFSAERPEGSISTLTIQRTEQRDSAMYRCASSLEMGLNTGELFFGEGSRLTVL.